This T cell receptor (beta chain) was profiled in a study of shared clonotypes between healthy human individuals. The assay was immunoSEQ multiplex PCR, and TCRdb's table has in-frame clones only and misses some. The sample lists 730,000 or so clones, about 78% occurring once. This CDR3 has 17 amino acids. Trimming removed 2 bases from V and 3 bases from J, with 14 bases in between. Germline-derived CDR1 and CDR2 are MNHEY and SMNVEV (reference sequence). The sequenced sample consisted of memory CD4+ T cells sorted from blood. The subset here: CD45RA-negative fraction. This chain uses TRBV27 with TRBJ2-6; possible D gene TRBD1, 6 bases. The source of this sequence is a woman aged 25-40 years in good health. The CDR3 nucleotides read TGTGCCAGCAGTTTAACCCCAACAGGGAGTGGGGCCAACGTCCTGACTTTC. This gives the protein CASSLTPTGSGANVLTF.